The next 11 T cell receptor beta chains were all read from a single sample in a study of blood T cell repertoires in COVID-19. TCRdb keeps only in-frame clones here, not all; method: immunoSEQ multiplex PCR. The sample lists under 350,000 clones, about nine tenths occurring once. The sequencing sample was made of PBMCs or T cells enriched from blood (not recorded which). These receptors were obtained from a woman in her late teens or twenties who had recovered from COVID-19.

This sequence joins TRBV6-5 and TRBJ2-7; a weak D match, TRBD2 (6 bases). Germline V lookup: CDR1 MNHEY, CDR2 SVGAGI. V dropped 2 bases and J dropped 12 bases, with 11 bases sitting between them. The CDR3 contains 11 residues. CDR3 region: CASSYGGVVYF. The DNA of the CDR3 is TGTGCCAGCAGTTACGGAGGGGTAGTGTACTTC.

This chain connects TRBV11-2 to TRBJ2-1; 7 bases match TRBD2. J gave up 8 bases and V 8 bases, and 12 bases lay outside the gene matches. There are 14 residues in the CDR3. CDR1 is SGHAT and CDR2 is FQNNGV in the germline V gene. DNA for the CDR3: TGTGCCAGCGGTAAGACTAGCCCCGTTGATGAGCAGTTCTTC. It is translated as CASGKTSPVDEQFF.

This sequence joins TRBV27 and TRBJ1-4; D ambiguous. V shed 6 bases and J shed 8 bases, with 7 bases lying between them. In germline, CDR1 is MNHEY, CDR2 SMNVEV (reference sequence). The CDR3 consists of 11 residues. In nucleotides, the CDR3 is TGTGCCAGCAGGGGAGTCGAAAAACTGTTTTTT. This codes for CASRGVEKLFF.

For the CDR3, the DNA is TGTGCCAGCAGACTTACTAGCGGGGCGTACAATGAGCAGTTCTTC. It codes for CASRLTSGAYNEQFF. The V and J genes are TRBV7-3 and TRBJ2-1; 10 bases align to TRBD2. CDR3 length equals 15 residues. Germline CDR1 is SGHTA and CDR2 is FQGTGA. The V and J ends lost 6 bases and 4 bases, in that order; junction bases with no gene match: 6.

The chain has TRBV7-9 and TRBJ1-4; perhaps TRBD1 as D (5 bases). This CDR3 contains 16 residues. The V gene lost 5 bases and the J gene lost 3 bases, with 16 bases spanning the gap. From germline, CDR1 is SEHNR and CDR2 FQNEAQ (reference sequence). CDR3 amino acids: CASSRQGTLANEKLFF. The CDR3 DNA is TGTGCCAGCAGCCGCCAGGGAACGTTGGCTAATGAAAAACTGTTTTTT.

The chain carries TRBV7-2 and TRBJ1-4; perhaps TRBD1 as D (5 bases). The germline V gene has CDR1 SGHTA and CDR2 FQGNSA. V was trimmed by 6 bases and J by 0 bases, leaving 11 bases between them. The CDR3 has 15 residues. For the CDR3, the DNA is TGTGCCAGCAGATTGACAGTTGCAACTAATGAAAAACTGTTTTTT. It specifies CASRLTVATNEKLFF.

The chain is built from TRBV16 and TRBJ1-2, with a possible D match to TRBD1 (6 bases). CDR3 size: 14 residues. In germline, CDR1 is KGHSY, CDR2 FQNENV. V was cut by 4 bases and J by 7 bases, with 16 bases left in between. CDR3 region: CASSLGGWESGYTF. CDR3 nucleotide sequence: TGTGCCAGCAGCCTTGGGGGCTGGGAGAGTGGCTACACCTTC.

V and J are TRBV18 and TRBJ2-7, with 9 bases identical to TRBD1. CDR3 length equals 15 residues. Germline loops: CDR1 KGHSH, CDR2 LQKENI. The trim removed 2 bases at V and 5 bases at J, leaving 7 bases unmatched. CDR3 region: CASSPRGQGFNEQYF. CDR3 sequence (DNA): TGTGCCAGCTCACCAAGAGGACAGGGGTTTAACGAGCAGTACTTC.

This chain connects TRBV30 to TRBJ2-5; no clear D. CDR3 length equals 12 residues. With 0 bases removed from V and 9 bases from J, the gap between germline ends came to 11 bases. Germline V gene sequence: CDR1 GTSNPN, CDR2 SVGIG (reference sequence). CDR3 nucleotides: TGTGCCTGGAGTGTACTGGCGGTAGCCCAGTACTTC. It codes for CAWSVLAVAQYF.

The rearrangement links TRBV3-1 (or the pseudogene TRBV3-2) to TRBJ2-1, with a tentative D call TRBD2 (5 bases). The CDR3 totals 16 residues. Deletions cut 0 bases from V and 0 bases from J, with 9 bases between. Per germline, CDR1 LGHDT and CDR2 YNNKEL (reference sequence). The CDR3 DNA reads as TGTGCCAGCAGCCAAGAAGAGGGAACCTCCTACAATGAGCAGTTCTTC. It yields the protein CASSQEEGTSYNEQFF.

The rearrangement links TRBV7-9 to TRBJ2-1; D may be TRBD2 (6 bases). The CDR3 has 11 residues. Germline values: CDR1 SEHNR, CDR2 FQNEAQ (reference sequence). Trimming took 4 bases from V and 15 from J, leaving 13 bases between them. The CDR3 spells CASSYETSPFF. For the CDR3, the DNA is TGTGCCAGCAGCTACGAGACTAGTCCGTTCTTC.